This TCR beta chain was found in a study of blood T cell repertoires in COVID-19. The wider study: COVID-19 samples collected from the United States, Italy and Spain covered acute and convalescent phases. T cells, B-cell-depleted T cells, or PBMCs supplied cDNA or gDNA.

Seattle enrolled patients during active infection and tracked them longitudinally. CDR3 length equals 15 residues. Germline CDR1 SNHLY, CDR2 FYNNEI. Trimming took off 3 bases at V and 4 bases at J, with 16 bases between the two ends. Source study methods: Estimated nucleated cell counts came from reference gene primer amplification. Data came from immunoSEQ multiplex PCR; TCRdb stores just in-frame clones and leaves some out. The DNA gave D and trimming, while V, J and clone size come from that table. The repertoire consists of about 130,000 clones, with about 92% occurring once and the leading ten covering 4% to 5%.

Material: peripheral blood. The source is a man in his 60s with COVID-19, enrolled during active disease. The chain recombines TRBV2 with TRBJ2-7; maybe TRBD2 (5 bases). The CDR3 protein is CASSEEVIRRYEQYF. CDR3 DNA sequence: TGTGCCAGCAGTGAGGAGGTAATAAGACGGTACGAGCAGTACTTC.